These T cell receptor beta chains were read from a single sample in a study of OX40 agonist ivuxolimab in advanced cancers. Profiling relied on immunoSEQ multiplex PCR, and the TCRdb table lists in-frame clones only, not all of them. The sample holds 85,000 or so clones, 80% to 90% seen once. The material sequenced was CD4+ or CD8+ T cells sorted from blood, taken in a trial of the OX40 agonist ivuxolimab. The receptors were gathered from an adult with an advanced solid tumor such as melanoma, head and neck, liver or kidney cancer. The CDR3 runs from the conserved cysteine through the conserved F or W. The D gene is left open where the match is weak. Clone size, where shown, is once, few, many, or a class for clones that have expanded.

v_call: TRBV9; clone_size: NA; d_call: TRBD1; cdr3_aa: CASSAGTGRATDTQYF
v_call: TRBV15; clone_size: once; d_call: NA; cdr3_aa: CATSRGPANYGYTF
v_call: TRBV7-2; clone_size: few; d_call: NA; cdr3_aa: CASSLGLRGREQYF
v_call: TRBV7-4; clone_size: NA; d_call: TRBD1; cdr3_aa: CASSLSRTGEYEQYF
v_call: TRBV7-6; clone_size: NA; d_call: TRBD1; cdr3_aa: CASSLGPRTGDTQYF
v_call: TRBV28; clone_size: few; d_call: NA; cdr3_aa: CASSPRDARGGDTQYF
v_call: TRBV28; clone_size: NA; d_call: TRBD1; cdr3_aa: CASSSLPSGGWQPQHF
v_call: TRBV28; clone_size: NA; d_call: NA; cdr3_aa: CASTTPGKGYTF
v_call: TRBV28; clone_size: NA; d_call: TRBD1; cdr3_aa: CASSPGTGGMNTEAFF
v_call: TRBV2; clone_size: NA; d_call: NA; cdr3_aa: CASVRTPLETQYF
v_call: TRBV28; clone_size: NA; d_call: NA; cdr3_aa: CASSLQSYEQYF